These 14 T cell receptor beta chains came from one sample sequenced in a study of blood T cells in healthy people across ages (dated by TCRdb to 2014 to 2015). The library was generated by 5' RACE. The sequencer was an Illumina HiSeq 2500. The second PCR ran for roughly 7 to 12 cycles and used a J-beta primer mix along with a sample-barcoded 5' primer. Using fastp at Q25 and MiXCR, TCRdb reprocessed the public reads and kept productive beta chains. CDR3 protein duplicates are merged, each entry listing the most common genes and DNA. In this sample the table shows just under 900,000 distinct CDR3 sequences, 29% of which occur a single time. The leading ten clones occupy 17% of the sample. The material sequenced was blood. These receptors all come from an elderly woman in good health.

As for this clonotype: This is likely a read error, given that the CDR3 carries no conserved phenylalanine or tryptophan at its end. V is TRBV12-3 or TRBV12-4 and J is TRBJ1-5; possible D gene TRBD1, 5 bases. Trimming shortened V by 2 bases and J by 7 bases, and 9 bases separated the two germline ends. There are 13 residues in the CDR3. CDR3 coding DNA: TGTGCCAGCAGTTTACAGGGTTACCAGCCCCAGCATTTG. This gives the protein CASSLQGYQPQHL.

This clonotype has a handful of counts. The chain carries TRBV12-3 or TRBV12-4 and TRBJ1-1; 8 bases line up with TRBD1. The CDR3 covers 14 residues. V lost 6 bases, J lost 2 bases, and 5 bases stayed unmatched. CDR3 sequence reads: CASSRTGINTEAFF. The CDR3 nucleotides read TGTGCCAGCAGCAGGACAGGGATTAACACTGAAGCTTTCTTT.

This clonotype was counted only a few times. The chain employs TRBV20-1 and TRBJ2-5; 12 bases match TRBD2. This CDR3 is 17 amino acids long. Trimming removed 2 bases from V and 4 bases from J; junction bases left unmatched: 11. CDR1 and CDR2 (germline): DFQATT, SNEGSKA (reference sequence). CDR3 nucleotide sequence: TGCAGTGCTAGAAGGCCTCTAGCGGGAGGGCCTTCAGAGACCCAGTACTTC. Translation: CSARRPLAGGPSETQYF.

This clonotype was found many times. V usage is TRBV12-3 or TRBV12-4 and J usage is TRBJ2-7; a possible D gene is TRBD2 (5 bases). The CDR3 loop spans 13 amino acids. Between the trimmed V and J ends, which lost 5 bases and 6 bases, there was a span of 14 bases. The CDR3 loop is CASSPQAGLEQYF. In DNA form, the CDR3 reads TGTGCCAGCAGTCCCCAGGCAGGACTCGAGCAGTACTTC.

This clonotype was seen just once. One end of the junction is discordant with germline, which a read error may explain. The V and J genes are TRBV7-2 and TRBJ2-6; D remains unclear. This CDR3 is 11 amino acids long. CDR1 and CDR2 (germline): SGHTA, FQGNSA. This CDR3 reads CASSLGASEVF. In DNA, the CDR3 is TGTGCCAGCAGCTTAGGCGCCTCAGAGGTTTTC. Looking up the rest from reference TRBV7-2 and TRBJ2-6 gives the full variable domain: GAGVSQSPSNKVTEKGKDVELRCDPISGHTALYWYRQSLGQGLEFLIYFQGNSAPDKSGLPSDRFSAERTGGSVSTLTIQRTQQEDSAVYLCASSLGASEVFGAGSRLTVL.

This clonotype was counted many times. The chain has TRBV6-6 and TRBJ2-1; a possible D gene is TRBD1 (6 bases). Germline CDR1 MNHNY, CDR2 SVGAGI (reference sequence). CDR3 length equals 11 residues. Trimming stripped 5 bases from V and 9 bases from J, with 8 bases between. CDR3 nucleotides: TGTGCCAGCAGTCAACAGGGTGAGCAGTTCTTC. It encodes CASSQQGEQFF.

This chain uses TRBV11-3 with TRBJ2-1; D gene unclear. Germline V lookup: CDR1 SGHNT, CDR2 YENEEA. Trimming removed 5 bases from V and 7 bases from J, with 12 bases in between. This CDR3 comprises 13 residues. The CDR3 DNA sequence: TGTGCCAGCAGCCCCGTAGTAGGGAATGAGCAGTTCTTC. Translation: CASSPVVGNEQFF.

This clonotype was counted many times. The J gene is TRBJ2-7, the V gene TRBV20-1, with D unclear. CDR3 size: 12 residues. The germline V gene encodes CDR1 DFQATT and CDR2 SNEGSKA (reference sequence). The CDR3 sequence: CLTRLGAYEQYF. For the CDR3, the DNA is TGCTTGACGAGGCTGGGCGCCTACGAGCAGTACTTC.

The CDR3 nucleotides are TGCAGTGCTAGAGTTGGGGGTGGGTTCCCCTATAATTCACCCCTCCACTTT. Translating it yields CSARVGGGFPYNSPLHF. The chain couples TRBV20-1 to TRBJ1-6; tentative D call: TRBD1 (5 bases). The V gene's germline CDR1 is DFQATT and CDR2 SNEGSKA (reference sequence). The ends were cut back, 1 base at V and 2 bases at J, with 15 bases in the middle. This CDR3 spans 17 amino acids.

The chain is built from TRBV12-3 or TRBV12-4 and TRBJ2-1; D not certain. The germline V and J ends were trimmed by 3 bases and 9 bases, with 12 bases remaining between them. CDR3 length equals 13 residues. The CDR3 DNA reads TGTGCCAGCAGTTTCTTCCAAAGAGGTGAGCAGTTCTTC. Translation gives CASSFFQRGEQFF.

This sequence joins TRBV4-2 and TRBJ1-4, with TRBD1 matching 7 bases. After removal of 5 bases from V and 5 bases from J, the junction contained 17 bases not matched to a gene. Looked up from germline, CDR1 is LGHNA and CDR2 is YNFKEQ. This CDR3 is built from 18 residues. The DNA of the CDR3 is TGTGCCAGCAGCAAGTCAGGGACAGCACCAAGAATCAATGAAAAACTGTTTTTT. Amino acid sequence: CASSKSGTAPRINEKLFF.

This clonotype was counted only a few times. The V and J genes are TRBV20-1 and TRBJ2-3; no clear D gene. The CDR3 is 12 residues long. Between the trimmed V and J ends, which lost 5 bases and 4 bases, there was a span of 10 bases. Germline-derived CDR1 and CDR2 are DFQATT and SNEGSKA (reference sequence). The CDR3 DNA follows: TGCAGTGCTGGGCCTGGGGCAGATACGCAGTATTTT. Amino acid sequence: CSAGPGADTQYF.

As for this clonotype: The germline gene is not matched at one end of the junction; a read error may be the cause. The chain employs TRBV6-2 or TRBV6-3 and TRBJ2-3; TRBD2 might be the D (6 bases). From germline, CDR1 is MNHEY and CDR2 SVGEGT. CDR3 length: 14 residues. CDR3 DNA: TGTGCCAGCAGTTACCGGGACTTCCCGGATACGCGGTATTTT. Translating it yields CASSYRDFPDTRYF.

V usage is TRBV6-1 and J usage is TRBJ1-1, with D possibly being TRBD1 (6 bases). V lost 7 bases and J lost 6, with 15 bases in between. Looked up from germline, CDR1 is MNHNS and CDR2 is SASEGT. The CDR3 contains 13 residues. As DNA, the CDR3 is TGTGCCAGCACTAAAGACAGGAAGGCTGAAGCTTTCTTT. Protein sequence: CASTKDRKAEAFF.